This TCR beta chain was retrieved from a study of early T cells in non-severe SARS-CoV-2 infection. MiXCR was run by TCRdb on the 5' RACE reads, yielding one entry per CDR3 protein. This sample has approximately 65,000 distinct CDR3 sequences; roughly 15% occur once, and the top ten carry around 15%. General study results and limits: Private and CD4 specificities were missed by VDJdb matching, which favored anti-spike CD8 responses.

Germline loops: CDR1 MNHNY, CDR2 SVGAGI (reference sequence). CDR3 length: 16 amino acids. V lost 6 bases to trimming and J lost 0 bases, with 15 bases between them. This clonotype has ten or more counts. The antigen is undetermined. Sequenced input: whole blood. This clonotype was sampled from an adult who was a healthcare worker with PCR-confirmed SARS-CoV-2 infection or an uninfected control (not recorded which). This rearrangement joins TRBV6-6 to TRBJ1-5; D remains ambiguous. The CDR3 here is CASSGRAHYSNQPQHF. CDR3 coding DNA: TGTGCCAGCAGCGGAAGAGCACATTATAGCAATCAGCCCCAGCATTTT.